This is a list of T cell receptor beta chains from one sample in a study of shared clonotypes between healthy human individuals. Measured with immunoSEQ multiplex PCR; TCRdb has only the in-frame clones, and not every one. This sample has about 490,000 clones; 76% occur once, and the top ten carry 10% to 15%. Sequences were obtained from PBMCs. Receptor source: a woman in her 40s in good health. Some clones in this sample may be carry-over from other donors' samples. Each CDR3 is given without its conserved first and last residue.

v_gene: TRBV25-1; CDR3aa: ASSEFWSQQY
v_gene: TRBV23-1; CDR3aa: ASRHIAPWSYEQY
v_gene: TRBV15; CDR3aa: ATSTRTAPEMGYT
v_gene: TRBV11-1; CDR3aa: ASSLGRVNEQF
v_gene: TRBV29-1; CDR3aa: SVRTASSYEQY
v_gene: TRBV19; CDR3aa: ASSVGLAGGSGANVLT
v_gene: TRBV28; CDR3aa: GVAGAGETQY
v_gene: TRBV4-1; CDR3aa: ASSLRAWRATNEKLF
v_gene: TRBV7-8; CDR3aa: ASSETGNYGYT
v_gene: TRBV2; CDR3aa: ASNRDTYEQY
v_gene: TRBV7-9; CDR3aa: ASPLTNTGELF
v_gene: TRBV5-5; CDR3aa: ASSLVGGDEQY
v_gene: TRBV30; CDR3aa: AWSLDRGHEQY
v_gene: TRBV5-1; CDR3aa: ASSLVLAGGGGQY
v_gene: TRBV27; CDR3aa: ASRSRRGGRPETQY
v_gene: TRBV29-1; CDR3aa: SVERGLSGNTIY
v_gene: TRBV19; CDR3aa: ASSIRVSGELF
v_gene: TRBV29-1; CDR3aa: SVDLAGVYNEQF
v_gene: TRBV19; CDR3aa: ASRRIEGTGISNQPQH
v_gene: TRBV5-6; CDR3aa: ASSLGTGEETQY
v_gene: TRBV30; CDR3aa: AWNSYNEQF
v_gene: TRBV7-9; CDR3aa: ASAGVTDTQY
v_gene: TRBV27; CDR3aa: ASSISGSTDTQY
v_gene: TRBV5-5; CDR3aa: ASSSGLAGAEQF
v_gene: TRBV6-6; CDR3aa: ATNRGASGPYEQY
v_gene: TRBV25-1; CDR3aa: ASSPRWNTGELF
v_gene: TRBV28; CDR3aa: ASSLSGSSGNTIY
v_gene: TRBV6-5; CDR3aa: ASSYSFSPNQPQH
v_gene: TRBV6-1; CDR3aa: ASSDGVRGYTGNTIY
v_gene: TRBV27; CDR3aa: ASSLGGPHMMDTQY
v_gene: TRBV28; CDR3aa: ASSFAAFTDTQY